The 9 T cell receptor beta chains reported below all come from one sample, sequenced in a study of breast tumors, draining lymph nodes, adjacent tissues. MiXCR, run by TCRdb on the multiplex PCR reads, gives a single entry per CDR3 protein. Among about 12,000 distinct CDR3 sequences listed, about 36% were seen once. The specimen sequenced was breast tumor tissue. These receptors all stem from a female donor with breast cancer. Some clones in this sample may be carry-over from other donors' samples.

This clonotype was seen repeatedly, ten times or more. This chain links TRBV14 with TRBJ2-4; a weak D match, TRBD2 (6 bases). With 1 base removed from V and 0 bases from J, the gap between germline ends came to 10 bases. The CDR3 runs 16 residues. The germline V gene has CDR1 SGHDN and CDR2 FVKESK. CDR3 DNA sequence: TGTGCCAGCAGCCAAGCCCGGGGACTAGCCAAAAACATTCAGTACTTC. Translated, it gives CASSQARGLAKNIQYF.

This clonotype is medium-sized in the sample. This chain connects TRBV2 to TRBJ2-2; no clear D. The germline V gene has CDR1 SNHLY and CDR2 FYNNEI. CDR3 length: 15 amino acids. V was shortened by 4 bases and J by 0 bases, with 9 bases between the two germline ends. CDR3 sequence (DNA): TGTGCCAGCAGTGTTGGCCGTACGAACACCGGGGAGCTGTTTTTT. Translation: CASSVGRTNTGELFF.

This clonotype came up many times. The V and J genes are TRBV6-1 and TRBJ2-1; D gene uncertain. CDR3 length: 15 amino acids. Germline V gene data show CDR1 as MNHNS and CDR2 as SASEGT. The V and J ends lost 4 bases and 6 bases respectively, with 16 bases between them. CDR3 nucleotides: TGTGCCAGCAGTGGCGGCGCATTCCTTCGCAATGAGCAGTTCTTC. Encoded protein: CASSGGAFLRNEQFF.

In its sample, this clonotype was seen many times. The gene calls are TRBV2 and TRBJ1-3, with 8 bases fitting TRBD1. The V gene end was trimmed by 4 bases and the J gene end by 0 bases; junction bases not matched to a gene: 5. In germline, CDR1 is SNHLY, CDR2 FYNNEI. This CDR3 is built from 16 residues. The chain's CDR3 is CASSGDRIFSGNTIYF. CDR3 sequence (DNA): TGTGCCAGCAGTGGGGACAGGATTTTCTCTGGAAACACCATATATTTT.

This clonotype was recorded many times. The V gene is TRBV20-1, the J gene TRBJ2-1; D might be TRBD2 (6 bases). V was trimmed by 3 bases and J by 4 bases, leaving 13 bases between them. The CDR3 totals 14 residues. Germline V gene sequence: CDR1 DFQATT, CDR2 SNEGSKA (reference sequence). Here the CDR3 reads CSASRLVGYNEQFF. The CDR3, as DNA: TGCAGTGCTAGTCGACTAGTTGGATACAATGAGCAGTTCTTC.

This clonotype was counted at least ten times. The gene calls are TRBV5-6 and TRBJ2-1, with 7 bases lining up with TRBD1. The CDR3 runs to 14 residues. J lost 7 bases, V lost 3 bases, and 7 bases had no gene match. The germline gives CDR1 SGHDT, CDR2 YYEEEE. The CDR3 region has the DNA TGTGCCAGCAGCTCTCGCAGGGGGAAGAATGAGCAGTTCTTC. The encoded protein is CASSSRRGKNEQFF.

This clonotype occurred many times. This rearrangement joins TRBV5-1 to TRBJ2-1; the D call may be TRBD1 or TRBD2 (5 bases each). V lost 0 bases, J lost 5 bases, and 15 bases lay in between. The germline V gene encodes CDR1 SGHRS and CDR2 YFSETQ. The CDR3 has 16 residues. CDR3: CASSLGIAPGHNEQFF. In nucleotides, the CDR3 is TGCGCCAGCAGCTTGGGGATAGCCCCGGGGCACAATGAGCAGTTCTTC.

The chain links TRBV10-3 to TRBJ2-5, with D possibly matching TRBD2 (7 bases). The CDR3 spans 17 residues. Germline CDR1 is ENHRY and CDR2 is SYGVKD. V lost 4 bases to trimming and J lost 4 bases, with 22 bases between them. CDR3 loop: CAISVVPRGTGGETQYF. CDR3 coding DNA: TGTGCCATCAGTGTGGTGCCTAGGGGGACGGGGGGAGAGACCCAGTACTTC.

This chain links TRBV28 with TRBJ1-2, with 7 bases fitting TRBD1. Germline V gene data show CDR1 as MDHEN and CDR2 as SYDVKM. The CDR3 covers 16 residues. After removal of 4 bases from V and 1 base from J, the junction contained 9 bases not matched to a gene. The CDR3 DNA follows: TGTGCCAGCAGTTACAAACAGGGGAGTCTTAACTATGGCTACACCTTC. This gives the protein CASSYKQGSLNYGYTF.